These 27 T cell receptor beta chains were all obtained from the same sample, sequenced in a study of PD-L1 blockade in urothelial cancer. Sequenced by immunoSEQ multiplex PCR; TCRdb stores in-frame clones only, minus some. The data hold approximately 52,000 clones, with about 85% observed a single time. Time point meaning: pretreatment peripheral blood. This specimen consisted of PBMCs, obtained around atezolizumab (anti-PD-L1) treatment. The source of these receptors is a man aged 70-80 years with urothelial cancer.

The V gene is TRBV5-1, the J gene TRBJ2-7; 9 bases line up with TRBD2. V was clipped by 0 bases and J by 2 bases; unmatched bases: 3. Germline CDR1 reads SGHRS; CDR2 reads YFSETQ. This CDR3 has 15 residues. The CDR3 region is CASSLATSGTYEQYF. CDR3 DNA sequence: TGCGCCAGCAGCTTGGCGACTAGCGGTACCTACGAGCAGTACTTC. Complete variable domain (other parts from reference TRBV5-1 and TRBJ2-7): KAGVTQTPRYLIKTRGQQVTLSCSPISGHRSVSWYQQTPGQGLQFLFEYFSETQRNKGNFPGRFSGRQFSNSRSEMNVSTLELGDSALYLCASSLATSGTYEQYFGPGTRLTVT.

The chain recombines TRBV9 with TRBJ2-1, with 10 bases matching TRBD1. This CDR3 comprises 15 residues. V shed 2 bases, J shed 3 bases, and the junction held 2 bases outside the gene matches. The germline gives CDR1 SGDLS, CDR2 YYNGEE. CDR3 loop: CASSVTGGYYNEQFF. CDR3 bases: TGTGCCAGCAGCGTGACAGGGGGCTACTACAATGAGCAGTTCTTC.

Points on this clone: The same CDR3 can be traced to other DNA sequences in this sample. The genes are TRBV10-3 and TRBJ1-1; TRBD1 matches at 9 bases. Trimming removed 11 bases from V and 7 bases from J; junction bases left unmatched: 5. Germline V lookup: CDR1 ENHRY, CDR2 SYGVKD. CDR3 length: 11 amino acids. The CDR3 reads CAAQGASEAFF. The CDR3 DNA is TGTGCCGCACAGGGGGCCAGTGAAGCTTTCTTT.

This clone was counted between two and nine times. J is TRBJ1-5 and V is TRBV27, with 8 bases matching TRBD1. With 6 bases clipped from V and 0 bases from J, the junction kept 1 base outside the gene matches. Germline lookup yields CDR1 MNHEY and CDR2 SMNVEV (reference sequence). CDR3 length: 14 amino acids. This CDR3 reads CASRGQVSNQPQHF. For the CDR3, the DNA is TGTGCCAGCAGGGGACAGGTTAGCAATCAGCCCCAGCATTTT.

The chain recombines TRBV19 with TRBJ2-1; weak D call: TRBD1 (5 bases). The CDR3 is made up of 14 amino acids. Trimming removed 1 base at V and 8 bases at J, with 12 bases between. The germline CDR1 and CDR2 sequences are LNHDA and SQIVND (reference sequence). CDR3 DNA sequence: TGTGCCAGTAGTATAGTAGGGGCGCAGTATGAGCAGTTCTTC. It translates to CASSIVGAQYEQFF.

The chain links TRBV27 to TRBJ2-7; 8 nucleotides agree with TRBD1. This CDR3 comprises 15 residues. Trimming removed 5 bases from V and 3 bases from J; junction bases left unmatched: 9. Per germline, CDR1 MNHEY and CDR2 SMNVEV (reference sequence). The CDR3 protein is CASSSPGQASYEQYF. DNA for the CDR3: TGTGCCAGCAGTAGCCCGGGACAGGCGAGCTACGAGCAGTACTTC.

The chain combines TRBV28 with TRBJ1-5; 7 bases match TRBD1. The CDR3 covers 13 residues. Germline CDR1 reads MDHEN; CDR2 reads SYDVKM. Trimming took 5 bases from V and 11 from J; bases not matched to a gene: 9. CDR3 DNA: TGTGCCAGCAGTCCGAGGACAGGTGGGGCCCAGCATTTT. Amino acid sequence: CASSPRTGGAQHF.

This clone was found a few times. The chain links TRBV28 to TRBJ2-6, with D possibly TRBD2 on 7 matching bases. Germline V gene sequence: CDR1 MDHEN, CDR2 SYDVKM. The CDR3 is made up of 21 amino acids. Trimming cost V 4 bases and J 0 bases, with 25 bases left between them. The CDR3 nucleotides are TGTGCCAGCAGTTCTCCTATGGGGCGGGGGCAATCCAGCTCTGGGGCCAACGTCCTGACTTTC. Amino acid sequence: CASSSPMGRGQSSSGANVLTF.

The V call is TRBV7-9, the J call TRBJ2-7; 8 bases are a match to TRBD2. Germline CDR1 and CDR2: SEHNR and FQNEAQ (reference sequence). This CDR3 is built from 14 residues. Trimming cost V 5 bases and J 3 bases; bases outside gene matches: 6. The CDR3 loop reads CASSPSGSYYEQYF. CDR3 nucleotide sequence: TGTGCCAGCAGCCCCAGCGGGAGCTACTACGAGCAGTACTTC.

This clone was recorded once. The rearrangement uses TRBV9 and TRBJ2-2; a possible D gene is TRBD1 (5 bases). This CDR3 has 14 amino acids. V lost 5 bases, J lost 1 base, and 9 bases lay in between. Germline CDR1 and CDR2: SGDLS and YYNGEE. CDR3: CASRETGNTGELFF. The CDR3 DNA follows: TGTGCCAGCAGGGAAACAGGGAACACCGGGGAGCTGTTTTTT.

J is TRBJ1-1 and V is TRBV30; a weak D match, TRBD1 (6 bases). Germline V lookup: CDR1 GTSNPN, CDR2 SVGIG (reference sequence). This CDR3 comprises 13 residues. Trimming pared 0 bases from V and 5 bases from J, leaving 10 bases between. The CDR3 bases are TGTGCCTGGAGTGTTGCAGGGGAGACTGAAGCTTTCTTT. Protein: CAWSVAGETEAFF.

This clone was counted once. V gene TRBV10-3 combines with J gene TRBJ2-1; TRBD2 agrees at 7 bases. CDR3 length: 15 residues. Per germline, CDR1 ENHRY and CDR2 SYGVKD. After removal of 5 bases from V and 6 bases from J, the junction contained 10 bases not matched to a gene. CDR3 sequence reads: CAISSAGVDSNEQFF. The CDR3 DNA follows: TGTGCCATCAGTTCCGCGGGAGTTGACTCCAATGAGCAGTTCTTC.

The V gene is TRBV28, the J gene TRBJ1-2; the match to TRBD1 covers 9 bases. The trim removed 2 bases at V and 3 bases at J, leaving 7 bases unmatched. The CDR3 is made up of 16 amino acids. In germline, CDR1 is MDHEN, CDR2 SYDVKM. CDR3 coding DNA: TGTGCCAGCAGTTTAGCGGACAGGGGAAAGGACTATGGCTACACCTTC. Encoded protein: CASSLADRGKDYGYTF.

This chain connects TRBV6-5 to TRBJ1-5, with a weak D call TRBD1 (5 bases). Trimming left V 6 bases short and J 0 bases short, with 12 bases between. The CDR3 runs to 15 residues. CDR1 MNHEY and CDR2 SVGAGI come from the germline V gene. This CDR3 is CASRQAGSSNQPQHF. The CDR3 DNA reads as TGTGCCAGCAGACAGGCCGGGTCTAGCAATCAGCCCCAGCATTTT.

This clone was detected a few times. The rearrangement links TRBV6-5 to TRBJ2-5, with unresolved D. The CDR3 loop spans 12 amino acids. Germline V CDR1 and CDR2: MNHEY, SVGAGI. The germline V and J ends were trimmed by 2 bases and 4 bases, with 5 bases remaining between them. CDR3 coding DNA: TGTGCCAGCAGTTACATCGGAGAGACCCAGTACTTC. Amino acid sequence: CASSYIGETQYF.

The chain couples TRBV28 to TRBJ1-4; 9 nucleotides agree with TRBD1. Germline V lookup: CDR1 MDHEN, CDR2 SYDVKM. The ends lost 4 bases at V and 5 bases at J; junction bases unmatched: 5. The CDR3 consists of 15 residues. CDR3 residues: CASSSDGTGNEKLFF. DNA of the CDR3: TGTGCCAGCAGTTCGGACGGGACAGGGAATGAAAAACTGTTTTTT.

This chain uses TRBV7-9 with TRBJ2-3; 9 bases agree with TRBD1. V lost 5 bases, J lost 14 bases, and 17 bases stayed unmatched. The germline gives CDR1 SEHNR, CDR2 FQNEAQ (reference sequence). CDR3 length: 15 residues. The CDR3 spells CASSRQGGLDRYAYF. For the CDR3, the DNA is TGTGCCAGCAGCCGACAGGGGGGTCTTGACAGATACGCGTATTTT.

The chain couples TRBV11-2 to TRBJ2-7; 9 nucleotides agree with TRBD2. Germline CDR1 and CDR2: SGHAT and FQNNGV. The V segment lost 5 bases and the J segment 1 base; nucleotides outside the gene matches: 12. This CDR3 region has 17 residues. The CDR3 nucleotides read TGTGCCAGCAGCCCCCGCTTTAGCGGGAGTAATTCCTACGAGCAGTACTTC. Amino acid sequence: CASSPRFSGSNSYEQYF.

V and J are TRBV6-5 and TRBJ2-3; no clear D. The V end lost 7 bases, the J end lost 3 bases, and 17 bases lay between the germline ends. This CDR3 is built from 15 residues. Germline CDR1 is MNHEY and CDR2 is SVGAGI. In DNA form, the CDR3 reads TGTGCCAGCACTAAGACCCGCCCCGGGACAGATACGCAGTATTTT. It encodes CASTKTRPGTDTQYF.

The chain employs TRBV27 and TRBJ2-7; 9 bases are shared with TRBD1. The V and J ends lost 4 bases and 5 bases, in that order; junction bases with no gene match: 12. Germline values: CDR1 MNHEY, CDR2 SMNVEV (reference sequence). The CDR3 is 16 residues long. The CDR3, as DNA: TGTGCCAGCAGTTCTACCGGGACAGGGTGGGATCACGAGCAGTACTTC. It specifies CASSSTGTGWDHEQYF.

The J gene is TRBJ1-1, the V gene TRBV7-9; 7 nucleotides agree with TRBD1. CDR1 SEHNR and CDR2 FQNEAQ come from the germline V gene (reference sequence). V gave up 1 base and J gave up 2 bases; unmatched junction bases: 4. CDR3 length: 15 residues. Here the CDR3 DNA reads TGTGCCAGCAGCTTAGAAGGGGGCAGAAACACTGAAGCTTTCTTT. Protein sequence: CASSLEGGRNTEAFF.

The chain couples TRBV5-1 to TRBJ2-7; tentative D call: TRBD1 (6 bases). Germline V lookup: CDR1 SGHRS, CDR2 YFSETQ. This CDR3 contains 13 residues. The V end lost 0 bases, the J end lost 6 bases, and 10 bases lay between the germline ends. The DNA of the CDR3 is TGCGCCAGCAGCTTGGAGCTAGGGGGCGAGCAGTACTTC. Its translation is CASSLELGGEQYF.

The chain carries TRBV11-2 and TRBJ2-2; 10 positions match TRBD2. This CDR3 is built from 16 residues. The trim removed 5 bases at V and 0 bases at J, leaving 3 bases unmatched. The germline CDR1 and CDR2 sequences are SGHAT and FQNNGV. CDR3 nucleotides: TGTGCCAGCAGCCCCGGGACTAGCGCGAACACCGGGGAGCTGTTTTTT. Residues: CASSPGTSANTGELFF.

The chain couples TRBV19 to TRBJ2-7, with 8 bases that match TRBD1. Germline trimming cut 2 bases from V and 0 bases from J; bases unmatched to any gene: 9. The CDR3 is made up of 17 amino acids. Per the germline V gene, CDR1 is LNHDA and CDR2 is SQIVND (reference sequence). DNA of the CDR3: TGTGCCAGTAGTATATTTCCGGGACAGGCTTACTCCTACGAGCAGTACTTC. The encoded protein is CASSIFPGQAYSYEQYF.

DNA of the CDR3: TGTGCCAGCAGCTTGCAGTACGAGCAGTACTTC. This codes for CASSLQYEQYF. V usage is TRBV5-6 and J usage is TRBJ2-7, with D hard to call. Germline loops: CDR1 SGHDT, CDR2 YYEEEE. The CDR3 is made up of 11 amino acids. Trimming took 1 base from V and 4 from J, leaving 3 bases between them.

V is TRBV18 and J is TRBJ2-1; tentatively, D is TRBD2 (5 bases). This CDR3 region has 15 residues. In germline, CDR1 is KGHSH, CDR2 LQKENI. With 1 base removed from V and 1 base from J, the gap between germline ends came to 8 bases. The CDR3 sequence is CASSPQPGSYNEQFF. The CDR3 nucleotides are TGTGCCAGCTCACCACAACCGGGATCCTACAATGAGCAGTTCTTC.

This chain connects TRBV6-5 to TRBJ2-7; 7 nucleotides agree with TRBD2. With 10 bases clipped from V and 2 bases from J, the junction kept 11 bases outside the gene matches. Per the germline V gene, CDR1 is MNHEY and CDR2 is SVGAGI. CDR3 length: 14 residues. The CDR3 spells CATRHGGGTYEQYF. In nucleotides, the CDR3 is TGTGCCACCCGACATGGGGGGGGGACCTACGAGCAGTACTTC.